This T cell receptor beta chain originates from a study of post-analysis software for immune sequencing data. Overall study findings and caveats: Samples made in the same batch grouped tightly together by F measure. Patients had higher frequencies than controls of a handful of TRBV segments, including TRBV5-6, TRBV5-1 and TRBV20-1.

In regard to this clonotype: What it binds is unknown.

Sequencing libraries made from TCR beta cDNA carried unique molecular identifiers. TCRdb analysed the PCR reads with MiXCR anew, one entry per CDR3 protein. The sample shows hundreds of thousands of distinct CDR3 sequences, roughly 40% of them seen only once. After removal of 0 bases from V and 10 bases from J, the junction contained 8 bases not matched to a gene. Germline CDR1 SGHRS, CDR2 YFSETQ. The CDR3 is 15 residues long. The genes are TRBV5-1 and TRBJ2-1; TRBD2 agrees at 9 bases. Material: blood. The clonotype was recovered from a girl between 10 and 17 years old with multiple sclerosis. The CDR3 DNA sequence: TGCGCCAGCAGCTTGGTAGCGGGAGCGACATACGAGCAGTTCTTC. This sequence encodes CASSLVAGATYEQFF.